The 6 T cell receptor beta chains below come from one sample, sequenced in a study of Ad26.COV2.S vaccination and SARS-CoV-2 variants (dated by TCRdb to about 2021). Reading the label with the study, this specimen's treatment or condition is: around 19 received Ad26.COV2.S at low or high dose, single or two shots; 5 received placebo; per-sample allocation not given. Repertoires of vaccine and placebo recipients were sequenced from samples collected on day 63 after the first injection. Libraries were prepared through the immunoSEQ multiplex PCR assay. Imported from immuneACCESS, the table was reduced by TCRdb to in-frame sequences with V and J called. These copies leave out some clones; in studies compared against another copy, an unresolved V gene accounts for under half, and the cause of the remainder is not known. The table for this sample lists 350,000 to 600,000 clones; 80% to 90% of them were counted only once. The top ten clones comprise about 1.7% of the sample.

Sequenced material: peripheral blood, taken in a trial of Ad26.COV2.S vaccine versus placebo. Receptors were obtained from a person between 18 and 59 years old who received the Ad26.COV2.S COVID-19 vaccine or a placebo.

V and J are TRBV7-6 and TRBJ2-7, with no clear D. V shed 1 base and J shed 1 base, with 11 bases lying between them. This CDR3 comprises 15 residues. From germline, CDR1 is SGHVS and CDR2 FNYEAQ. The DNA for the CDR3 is TGTGCCAGCAGCTTAGGCCCGAGCGTTTCCTACGAGCAGTACTTC. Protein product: CASSLGPSVSYEQYF.

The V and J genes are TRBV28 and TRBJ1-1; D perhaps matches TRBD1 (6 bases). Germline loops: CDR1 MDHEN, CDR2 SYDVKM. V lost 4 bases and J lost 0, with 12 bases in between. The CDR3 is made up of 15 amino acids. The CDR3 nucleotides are TGTGCCAGCAGTTCTTCAGGGGAAGTGAACACTGAAGCTTTCTTT. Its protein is CASSSSGEVNTEAFF. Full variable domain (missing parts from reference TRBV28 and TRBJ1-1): DVKVTQSSRYLVKRTGEKVFLECVQDMDHENMFWYRQDPGLGLRLIYFSYDVKMKEKGDIPEGYSVSREKKERFSLILESASTNQTSMYLCASSSSGEVNTEAFFGQGTRLTVV.

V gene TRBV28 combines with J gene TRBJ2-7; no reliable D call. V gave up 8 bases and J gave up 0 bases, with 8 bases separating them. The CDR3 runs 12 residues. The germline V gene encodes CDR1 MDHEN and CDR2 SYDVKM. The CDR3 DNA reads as TGTGCCAGCGGCCAGAGCTCCTACGAGCAGTACTTC. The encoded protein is CASGQSSYEQYF.

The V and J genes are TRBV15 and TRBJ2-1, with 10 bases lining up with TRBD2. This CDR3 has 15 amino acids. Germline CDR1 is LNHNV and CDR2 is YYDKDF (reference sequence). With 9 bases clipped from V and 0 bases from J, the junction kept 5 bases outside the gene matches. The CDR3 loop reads CATLAGGLSYNEQFF. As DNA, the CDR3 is TGTGCCACGTTAGCGGGGGGCCTCTCCTACAATGAGCAGTTCTTC.

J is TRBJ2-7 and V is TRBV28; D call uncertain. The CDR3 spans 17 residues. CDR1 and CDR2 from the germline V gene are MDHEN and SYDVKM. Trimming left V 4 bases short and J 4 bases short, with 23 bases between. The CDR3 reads CASSSRPRASRAYEQYF. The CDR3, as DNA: TGTGCCAGCAGTTCCCGTCCCCGCGCATCAAGGGCATACGAGCAGTACTTC.

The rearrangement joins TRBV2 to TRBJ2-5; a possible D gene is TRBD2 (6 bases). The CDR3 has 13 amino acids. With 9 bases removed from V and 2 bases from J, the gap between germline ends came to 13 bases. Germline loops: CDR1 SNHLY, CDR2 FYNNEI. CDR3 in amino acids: CASNRDFQETQYF. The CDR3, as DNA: TGTGCCAGTAACCGGGACTTTCAAGAGACCCAGTACTTC.